The 27 T cell receptor beta chains in this list originate from one sample, sequenced in a study of blood T cell repertoires in COVID-19. The repertoire was sequenced with immunoSEQ multiplex PCR; TCRdb's copy has only in-frame clones and lacks some. Of 200,000 to 250,000 clones in the sample, roughly 82% were seen once. Sequenced material: peripheral blood. The origin of the receptors is a woman in her sixties or seventies with acute or convalescent COVID-19.

The rearrangement links TRBV5-4 to TRBJ1-6, with TRBD1 identical over 11 bases. The CDR3 loop spans 15 amino acids. V lost 4 bases, J lost 8 bases, and 5 bases stayed unmatched. CDR1 and CDR2 (germline): SGHNT, YYREEE (reference sequence). CDR3 sequence: CASSDTGQGDSPLHF. CDR3 DNA: TGTGCCAGCAGCGATACGGGACAGGGGGATTCACCCCTCCACTTT.

The V and J genes are TRBV19 and TRBJ1-1; 9 bases match TRBD1. V shed 3 bases, J shed 7 bases, and the junction held 3 bases outside the gene matches. The CDR3 extends over 13 amino acids. Germline V gene data show CDR1 as LNHDA and CDR2 as SQIVND (reference sequence). In nucleotides, the CDR3 is TGTGCCAGTAGTATCACAGGGGGCGGTGAAGCTTTCTTT. Amino acid sequence: CASSITGGGEAFF. The variable domain in full, completed from reference TRBV19 and TRBJ1-1, reads DGGITQSPKYLFRKEGQNVTLSCEQNLNHDAMYWYRQDPGQGLRLIYYSQIVNDFQKGDIAEGYSVSREKKESFPLTVTSAQKNPTAFYLCASSITGGGEAFFGQGTRLTVV.

CDR3 loop: CASSDYPPVYGYTF. DNA of the CDR3: TGTGCCAGCAGTGACTACCCCCCAGTCTATGGCTACACCTTC. The rearrangement joins TRBV6-4 to TRBJ1-2; D is uncertain. This CDR3 region has 14 residues. V was pared by 1 base and J by 4 bases, with 10 bases between. The germline gives CDR1 MRHNA, CDR2 SNTAGT.

The V call is TRBV12-3 or TRBV12-4, the J call TRBJ1-3; no clear D. Trimming removed 5 bases at V and 5 bases at J, with 10 bases between. The CDR3 contains 13 residues. The CDR3 DNA reads TGTGCCAGCAGTACTCGACTGCGAAACACCATATATTTT. Amino acid sequence: CASSTRLRNTIYF.

The rearrangement links TRBV2 to TRBJ2-6; possible D gene TRBD1, 6 bases. V gave up 4 bases and J gave up 2 bases, with 9 bases separating them. The CDR3 sequence is 15 residues long. Germline V gene sequence: CDR1 SNHLY, CDR2 FYNNEI. DNA of the CDR3: TGTGCCAGCAGTGTGAGGGGGACTGGGGCCAACGTCCTGACTTTC. Its translation is CASSVRGTGANVLTF.

The CDR3 here is CASSLIGGGLYNEQFF. CDR3 nucleotides: TGTGCCAGCAGCTTGATCGGCGGGGGTTTGTACAATGAGCAGTTCTTC. J is TRBJ2-1 and V is TRBV5-6; 7 bases map to TRBD2. V lost 1 base, J lost 4 bases, and 8 bases stayed unmatched. The V gene's germline CDR1 is SGHDT and CDR2 YYEEEE. The CDR3 runs to 16 residues.

This clone has only one observation. This chain joins TRBV28 and TRBJ1-2, with 12 nucleotides matching TRBD1. This CDR3 is built from 15 residues. With V trimmed by 5 bases and J by 5 bases, 6 bases remained unmatched. The germline gives CDR1 MDHEN, CDR2 SYDVKM. The CDR3 DNA follows: TGTGCCAGCAGTCCGGGACAGGGGGCGAGGTATGGCTACACCTTC. Encoded protein: CASSPGQGARYGYTF.

J is TRBJ1-6 and V is TRBV6-5; TRBD1 matches 9 bases. From germline, CDR1 is MNHEY and CDR2 SVGAGI. With V trimmed by 6 bases and J by 8 bases, 8 bases remained unmatched. The CDR3 has 15 amino acids. For the CDR3, the DNA is TGTGCCAGCAGCCGGGACAGGGTCGATGATTCACCCCTCCACTTT. This sequence encodes CASSRDRVDDSPLHF.

The chain is built from TRBV3-1 (or the pseudogene TRBV3-2) and TRBJ2-1; no clear D gene. This CDR3 has 16 residues. Per germline, CDR1 LGHDT and CDR2 YNNKEL (reference sequence). V lost 1 base and J lost 4, with 14 bases in between. The CDR3 DNA reads TGTGCCAGCAGCCAAGGGGCAGGCCAAGTTTACAATGAGCAGTTCTTC. As protein: CASSQGAGQVYNEQFF.

V is TRBV19 and J is TRBJ2-7, with 8 positions matching TRBD2. After removal of 3 bases from V and 2 bases from J, the junction contained 9 bases not matched to a gene. From germline, CDR1 is LNHDA and CDR2 SQIVND (reference sequence). CDR3 length: 16 amino acids. The CDR3 bases are TGTGCCAGTAGTATGTCCTCTAGCGGGCACACCTACGAGCAGTACTTC. This codes for CASSMSSSGHTYEQYF.

This chain uses TRBV5-1 with TRBJ2-5; 9 nucleotides align to TRBD2. Looked up from germline, CDR1 is SGHRS and CDR2 is YFSETQ. Trimming removed 3 bases from V and 4 bases from J; junction bases left unmatched: 7. This CDR3 comprises 15 residues. CDR3 sequence reads: CASSSNPSGIETQYF. The CDR3, as DNA: TGCGCCAGCAGCTCAAACCCTAGCGGGATAGAGACCCAGTACTTC.

The chain has TRBV14 and TRBJ2-5, with TRBD2 matching over 12 bases. J gave up 4 bases and V 5 bases, and 8 bases lay outside the gene matches. CDR3 length: 16 residues. In germline, CDR1 is SGHDN, CDR2 FVKESK. The CDR3: CASSSNLLAGGETQYF. The CDR3 nucleotides are TGTGCCAGCAGCTCCAATCTACTAGCGGGGGGAGAGACCCAGTACTTC.

The rearrangement joins TRBV7-8 to TRBJ2-2; D may be TRBD1 (6 bases). Trimming stripped 1 base from V and 1 base from J, with 10 bases between. CDR3 size: 16 residues. In germline, CDR1 is SGHVS, CDR2 FQNEAQ. CDR3 loop: CASSLDQGMNTGELFF. The CDR3 bases are TGTGCCAGCAGCTTAGATCAGGGGATGAACACCGGGGAGCTGTTTTTT. Using reference TRBV7-8 and TRBJ2-2 for the parts outside the CDR3, the full variable domain is GAGVSQSPRYKVAKRGQDVALRCDPISGHVSLFWYQQALGQGPEFLTYFQNEAQLDKSGLPSDRFFAERPEGSVSTLKIQRTQQEDSAVYLCASSLDQGMNTGELFFGEGSRLTVL.

V and J are TRBV7-2 and TRBJ1-5; D is unresolved. From germline, CDR1 is SGHTA and CDR2 FQGNSA. V was cut by 1 base and J by 3 bases, with 10 bases left in between. CDR3 length equals 15 residues. This CDR3 is CASSLGTRPNQPQHF. The CDR3 DNA is TGTGCCAGCAGCTTAGGAACGAGGCCCAATCAGCCCCAGCATTTT.

The V and J genes are TRBV6-5 and TRBJ1-5; D possibly corresponds to TRBD1 (5 bases). Germline V gene data show CDR1 as MNHEY and CDR2 as SVGAGI. The CDR3 runs to 13 residues. Trimming shortened V by 5 bases and J by 4 bases, and 9 bases separated the two germline ends. The CDR3 bases are TGTGCCAGCAGTCTGACAGTTAATCAGCCCCAGCATTTT. As protein: CASSLTVNQPQHF.

The CDR3: CAISESKGGEYGYTF. The CDR3, as DNA: TGTGCCATCAGTGAATCTAAGGGAGGGGAATATGGCTACACCTTC. The chain joins TRBV10-3 to TRBJ1-2; the D gene is possibly TRBD1 (5 bases). V gave up 3 bases and J gave up 5 bases, with 16 bases separating them. This CDR3 is built from 15 residues. Germline CDR1 ENHRY, CDR2 SYGVKD.

This chain links TRBV10-3 with TRBJ1-5, with D hard to call. Germline V gene lookup returns CDR1 ENHRY and CDR2 SYGVKD. This CDR3 region has 13 residues. The V gene lost 3 bases and the J gene lost 4 bases, with 7 bases spanning the gap. The DNA for the CDR3 is TGTGCCATCAGTGACGGCGGGAATCAGCCCCAGCATTTT. This codes for CAISDGGNQPQHF.

The rearrangement uses TRBV28 and TRBJ1-2; 8 bases fit TRBD1. Germline assignment: CDR1 MDHEN and CDR2 SYDVKM. J lost 7 bases, V lost 3 bases, and 10 bases had no gene match. The CDR3 is made up of 15 amino acids. The chain's CDR3 is CASSFGGQGQVGYTF. CDR3 nucleotides: TGTGCCAGCAGTTTCGGTGGACAGGGACAGGTTGGCTACACCTTC.

The V call is TRBV3-1 (or the pseudogene TRBV3-2), the J call TRBJ1-4; TRBD1 agrees at 7 bases. The J segment lost 8 bases and the V segment lost 0 bases, leaving 6 bases of the junction unmatched. The CDR3 has 15 residues. Germline CDR1 is LGHDT and CDR2 is YNNKEL (reference sequence). The CDR3 region has the DNA TGTGCCAGCAGCCAAGACAGGGGGGTTAGAGAAAAACTGTTTTTT. The encoded protein is CASSQDRGVREKLFF.

J is TRBJ1-5 and V is TRBV6-2 or TRBV6-3, with D possibly TRBD1 on 5 matching bases. Trimming shortened V by 5 bases and J by 3 bases, and 11 bases separated the two germline ends. The CDR3 length is 14 residues. Germline lookup yields CDR1 MNHEY and CDR2 SVGEGT. The CDR3 DNA sequence: TGTGCCAGCAGTGGGGGACTCCCCAATCAGCCCCAGCATTTT. This sequence encodes CASSGGLPNQPQHF.

The chain links TRBV4-2 to TRBJ2-4, with TRBD1 matching 7 bases. V lost 1 base to trimming and J lost 0 bases; unmatched junction nucleotides: 9. Per the germline V gene, CDR1 is LGHNA and CDR2 is YNFKEQ. CDR3 length: 18 amino acids. The CDR3 loop reads CASSQGWTGELAKNIQYF. In nucleotides, the CDR3 is TGTGCCAGCAGCCAAGGCTGGACAGGCGAGTTAGCCAAAAACATTCAGTACTTC.

The V call is TRBV9, the J call TRBJ1-3; maybe TRBD1 (5 bases). The V gene's germline CDR1 is SGDLS and CDR2 YYNGEE. The CDR3 has 22 residues. The ends were cut back, 0 bases at V and 0 bases at J, with 28 bases in the middle. The CDR3 reads CASSVVAAGLPAQSSSGNTIYF. For the CDR3, the DNA is TGTGCCAGCAGCGTAGTGGCGGCAGGGCTACCGGCTCAGTCGAGCTCTGGAAACACCATATATTTT.

The genes are TRBV3-1 (or the pseudogene TRBV3-2) and TRBJ2-7; D might be TRBD2 (6 bases). CDR3 length equals 13 residues. Trimming left V 1 base short and J 6 bases short, with 10 bases between. Germline V gene lookup returns CDR1 LGHDT and CDR2 YNNKEL (reference sequence). The chain's CDR3 is CASSQGRRGEQYF. The CDR3 bases are TGTGCCAGCAGCCAAGGTAGGAGGGGCGAGCAGTACTTC.

This clone appeared a single time. The chain combines TRBV5-1 with TRBJ2-3; D is uncertain. This CDR3 has 12 amino acids. Deletions cut 5 bases from V and 2 bases from J, with 6 bases between. Per germline, CDR1 SGHRS and CDR2 YFSETQ. The CDR3 here is CASRQNTDTQYF. For the CDR3, the DNA is TGCGCCAGCAGACAGAACACAGATACGCAGTATTTT.

V gene TRBV6-5 combines with J gene TRBJ2-2, with 12 bases identical to TRBD1. Per germline, CDR1 MNHEY and CDR2 SVGAGI. V was pared by 6 bases and J by 8 bases, with 7 bases of the junction left unmatched. This CDR3 spans 15 amino acids. CDR3 residues: CASSSRDRGHGELFF. The DNA of the CDR3 is TGTGCCAGCAGCAGCCGGGACAGGGGGCATGGGGAGCTGTTTTTT.

The gene calls are TRBV27 and TRBJ2-5; 9 bases map to TRBD1. V was pared by 4 bases and J by 5 bases, with 5 bases of the junction left unmatched. The CDR3 runs 14 residues. CDR1 MNHEY and CDR2 SMNVEV come from the germline V gene (reference sequence). This CDR3 is CASSSDRGWETQYF. The CDR3, as DNA: TGTGCCAGCAGTTCCGACAGGGGGTGGGAGACCCAGTACTTC.

This sequence joins TRBV25-1 and TRBJ1-1, with 8 bases fitting TRBD1. The CDR3 spans 13 residues. J was trimmed by 10 bases and V by 2 bases; bases with no gene match: 6. Looked up from germline, CDR1 is MGHDK and CDR2 is SYGVNS. CDR3 bases: TGTGCCAGCAGTGAAGAACAGGGGGTAGGAGCTTTCTTT. It is translated as CASSEEQGVGAFF.